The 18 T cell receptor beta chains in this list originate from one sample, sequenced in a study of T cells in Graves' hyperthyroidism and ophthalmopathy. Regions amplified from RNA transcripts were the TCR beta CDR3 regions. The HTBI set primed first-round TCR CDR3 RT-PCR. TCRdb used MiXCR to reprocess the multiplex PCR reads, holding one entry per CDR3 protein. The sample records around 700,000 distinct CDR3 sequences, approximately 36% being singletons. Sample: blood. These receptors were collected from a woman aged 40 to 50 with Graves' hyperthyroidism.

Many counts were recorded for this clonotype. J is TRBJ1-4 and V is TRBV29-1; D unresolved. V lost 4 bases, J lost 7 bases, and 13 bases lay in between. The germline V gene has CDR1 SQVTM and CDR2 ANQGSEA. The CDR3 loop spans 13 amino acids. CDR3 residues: CSVGWGEVEKLFF. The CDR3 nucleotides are TGCAGCGTTGGTTGGGGAGAAGTTGAAAAACTGTTTTTT.

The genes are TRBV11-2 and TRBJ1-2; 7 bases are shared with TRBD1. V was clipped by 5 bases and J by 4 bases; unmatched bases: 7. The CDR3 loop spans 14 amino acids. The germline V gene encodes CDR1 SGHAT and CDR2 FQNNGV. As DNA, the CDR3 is TGTGCCAGCAGCACAGGGGAGTTACCCTATGGCTACACCTTC. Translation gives CASSTGELPYGYTF.

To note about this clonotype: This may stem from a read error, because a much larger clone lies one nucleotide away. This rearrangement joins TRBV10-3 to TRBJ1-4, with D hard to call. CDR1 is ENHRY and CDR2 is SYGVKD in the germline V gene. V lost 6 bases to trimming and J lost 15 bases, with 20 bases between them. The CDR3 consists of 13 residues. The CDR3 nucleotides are TGTGCCATCAGCGATTCAGACCTACCGGAGGTGTTTTTT. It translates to CAISDSDLPEVFF.

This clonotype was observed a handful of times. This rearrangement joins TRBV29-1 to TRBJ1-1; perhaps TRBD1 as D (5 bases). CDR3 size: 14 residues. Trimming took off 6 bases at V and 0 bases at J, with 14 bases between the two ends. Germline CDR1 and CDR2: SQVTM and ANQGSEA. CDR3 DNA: TGCAGCGTAGAACCAGGGTATCTGAACACTGAAGCTTTCTTT. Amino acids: CSVEPGYLNTEAFF.

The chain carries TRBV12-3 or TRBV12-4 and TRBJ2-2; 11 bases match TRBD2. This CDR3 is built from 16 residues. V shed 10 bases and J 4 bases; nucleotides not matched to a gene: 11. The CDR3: CAINPPGTSGTGELFF. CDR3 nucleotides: TGTGCCATCAACCCACCCGGGACTAGCGGCACCGGGGAGCTGTTTTTT.

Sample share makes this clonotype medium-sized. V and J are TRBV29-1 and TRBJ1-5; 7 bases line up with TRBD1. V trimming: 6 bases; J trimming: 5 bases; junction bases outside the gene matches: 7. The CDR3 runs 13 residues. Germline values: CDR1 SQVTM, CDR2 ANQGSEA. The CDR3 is CSVRDSHYQPQHF. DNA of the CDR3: TGCAGCGTGCGGGACAGCCACTATCAGCCCCAGCATTTT.

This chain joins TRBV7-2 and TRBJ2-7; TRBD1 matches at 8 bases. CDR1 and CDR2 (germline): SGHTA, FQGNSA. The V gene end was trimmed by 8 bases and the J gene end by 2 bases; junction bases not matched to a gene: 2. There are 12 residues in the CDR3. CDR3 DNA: TGTGCCAGCGGGGGACAGGCCTACGAGCAGTACTTC. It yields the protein CASGGQAYEQYF.

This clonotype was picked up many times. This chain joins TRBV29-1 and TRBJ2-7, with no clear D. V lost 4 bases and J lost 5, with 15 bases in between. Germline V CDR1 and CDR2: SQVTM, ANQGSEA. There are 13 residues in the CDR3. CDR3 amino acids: CSVGRGDLDEQYF. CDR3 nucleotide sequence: TGCAGCGTTGGACGAGGAGATTTGGACGAGCAGTACTTC.

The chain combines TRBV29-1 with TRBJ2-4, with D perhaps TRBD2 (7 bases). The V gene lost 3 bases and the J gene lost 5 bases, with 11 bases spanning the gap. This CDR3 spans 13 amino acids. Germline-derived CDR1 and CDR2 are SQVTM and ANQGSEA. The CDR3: CSVDGGAQNIQYF. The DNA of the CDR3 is TGCAGCGTTGATGGGGGGGCTCAAAACATTCAGTACTTC.

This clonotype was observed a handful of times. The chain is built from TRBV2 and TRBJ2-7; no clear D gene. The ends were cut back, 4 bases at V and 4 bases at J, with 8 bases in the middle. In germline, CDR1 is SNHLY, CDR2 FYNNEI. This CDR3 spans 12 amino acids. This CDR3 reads CASSVKQYEQYF. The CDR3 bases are TGTGCCAGCAGTGTGAAACAGTACGAGCAGTACTTC.

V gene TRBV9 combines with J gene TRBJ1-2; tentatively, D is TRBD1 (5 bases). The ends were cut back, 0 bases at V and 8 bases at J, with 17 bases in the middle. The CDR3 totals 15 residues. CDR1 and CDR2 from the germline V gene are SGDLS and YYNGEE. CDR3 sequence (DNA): TGTGCCAGCAGCGTAGAGGGGACGGGGTCCGACGGCTACACCTTC. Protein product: CASSVEGTGSDGYTF.

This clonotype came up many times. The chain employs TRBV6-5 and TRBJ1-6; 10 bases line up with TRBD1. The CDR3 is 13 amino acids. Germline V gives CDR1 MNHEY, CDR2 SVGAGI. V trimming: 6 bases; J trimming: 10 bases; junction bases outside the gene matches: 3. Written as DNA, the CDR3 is TGTGCCAGCAGAGGACAGGGGGACTCACCCCTCCACTTT. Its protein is CASRGQGDSPLHF.

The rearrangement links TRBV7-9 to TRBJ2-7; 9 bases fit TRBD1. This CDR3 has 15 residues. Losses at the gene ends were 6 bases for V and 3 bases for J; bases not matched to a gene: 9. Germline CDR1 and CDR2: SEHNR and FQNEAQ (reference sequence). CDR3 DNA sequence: TGTGCCAGCAGTTACCCGGGACAGGGCCTCTACGAGCAGTACTTC. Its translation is CASSYPGQGLYEQYF.

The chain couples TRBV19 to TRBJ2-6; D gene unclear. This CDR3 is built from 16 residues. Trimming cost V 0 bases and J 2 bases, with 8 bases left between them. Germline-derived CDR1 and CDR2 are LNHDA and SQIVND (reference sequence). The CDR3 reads CASSIEGWTGANVLTF. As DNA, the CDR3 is TGTGCCAGTAGTATAGAGGGCTGGACTGGGGCCAACGTCCTGACTTTC.

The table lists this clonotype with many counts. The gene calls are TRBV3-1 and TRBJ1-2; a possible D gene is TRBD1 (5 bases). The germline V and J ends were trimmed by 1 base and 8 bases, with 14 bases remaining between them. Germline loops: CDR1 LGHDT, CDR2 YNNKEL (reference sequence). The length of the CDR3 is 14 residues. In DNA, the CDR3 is TGTGCCAGCAGCCAAGGGGACGGACTTGGGGGCTACACCTTC. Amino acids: CASSQGDGLGGYTF.

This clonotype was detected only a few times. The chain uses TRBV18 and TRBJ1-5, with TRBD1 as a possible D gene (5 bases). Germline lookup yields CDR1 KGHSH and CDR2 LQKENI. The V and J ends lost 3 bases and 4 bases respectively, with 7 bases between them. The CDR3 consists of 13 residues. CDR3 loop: CASSPGENQPQHF. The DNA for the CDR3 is TGTGCCAGCTCACCGGGGGAGAATCAGCCCCAGCATTTT.

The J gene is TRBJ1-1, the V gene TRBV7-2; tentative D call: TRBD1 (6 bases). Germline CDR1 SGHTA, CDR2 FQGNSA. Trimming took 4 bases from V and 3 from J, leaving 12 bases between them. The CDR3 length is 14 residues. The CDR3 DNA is TGTGCCAGCAGCTCAGACAGGTCGGACACTGAAGCTTTCTTT. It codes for CASSSDRSDTEAFF.

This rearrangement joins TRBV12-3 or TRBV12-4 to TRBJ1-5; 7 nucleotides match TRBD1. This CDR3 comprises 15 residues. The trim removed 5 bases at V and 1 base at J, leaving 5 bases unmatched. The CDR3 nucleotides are TGTGCCAGCAGTGAAGGACAGGCCAGCAATCAGCCCCAGCATTTT. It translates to CASSEGQASNQPQHF.